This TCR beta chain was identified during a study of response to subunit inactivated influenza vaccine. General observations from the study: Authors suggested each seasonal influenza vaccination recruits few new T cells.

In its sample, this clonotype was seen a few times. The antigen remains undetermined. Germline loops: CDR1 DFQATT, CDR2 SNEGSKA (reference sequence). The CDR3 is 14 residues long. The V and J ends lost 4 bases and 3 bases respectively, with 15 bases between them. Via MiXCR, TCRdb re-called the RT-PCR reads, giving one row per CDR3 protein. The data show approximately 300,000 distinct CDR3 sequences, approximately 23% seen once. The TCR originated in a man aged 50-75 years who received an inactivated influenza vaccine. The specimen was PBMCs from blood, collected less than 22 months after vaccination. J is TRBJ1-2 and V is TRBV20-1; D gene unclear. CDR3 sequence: CSAILELNDYGYTF. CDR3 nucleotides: TGCAGTGCTATACTGGAACTAAACGACTATGGCTACACCTTC.